The 5 T cell receptor beta chains reported below all come from one sample, sequenced in a study of early T cells in non-severe SARS-CoV-2 infection. TCRdb passed the 5' RACE reads through MiXCR, listing each CDR3 protein once. The repertoire holds over 100,000 distinct CDR3 sequences, with 10% to 15% as singletons. Sequencing was carried out using whole blood. The receptors originated from an adult who was a healthcare worker with PCR-confirmed SARS-CoV-2 infection or an uninfected control (not recorded which).

This clonotype came up a few times. The chain combines TRBV20-1 with TRBJ2-5; D is unclear. V gave up 3 bases and J gave up 0 bases, with 8 bases separating them. CDR1 and CDR2 from the germline V gene are DFQATT and SNEGSKA (reference sequence). The CDR3 runs 13 residues. The CDR3, as DNA: TGCAGTGCTAGGATGCGGAACCAAGAGACCCAGTACTTC. Its protein product is CSARMRNQETQYF.

This clonotype was seen only a few times. V gene TRBV6-2 or TRBV6-3 combines with J gene TRBJ1-2; D may be TRBD1 (6 bases). Germline-derived CDR1 and CDR2 are MNHEY and SVGEGT. The CDR3 totals 13 residues. V lost 5 bases to trimming and J lost 2 bases, with 9 bases between them. The CDR3 coding sequence is TGTGCCAGCAGTGGCAGGGGCAACTATGGCTACACCTTC. Protein sequence: CASSGRGNYGYTF.

The sample holds many counts of this clonotype. This rearrangement joins TRBV12-3 or TRBV12-4 to TRBJ1-2; D ambiguous. The V end was cut by 6 bases, the J end by 0 bases, with 8 bases between. This CDR3 is built from 13 residues. CDR3: CASSSLANYGYTF. CDR3 DNA: TGTGCCAGCAGCTCTCTGGCTAACTATGGCTACACCTTC.

This clonotype was found a few times. The chain has TRBV29-1 and TRBJ2-3; 11 nucleotides match TRBD1. V lost 8 bases, J lost 7 bases, and 8 bases stayed unmatched. The CDR3 covers 13 residues. Germline CDR1 reads SQVTM; CDR2 reads ANQGSEA. CDR3 residues: CSTRTGGVNTQYF. The CDR3 DNA follows: TGCAGCACGAGGACAGGGGGCGTGAATACGCAGTATTTT.

This clonotype was recorded a few times. V usage is TRBV28 and J usage is TRBJ1-4; possibly TRBD1 for D (6 bases). Germline CDR1 and CDR2: MDHEN and SYDVKM. The ends were cut back, 3 bases at V and 3 bases at J, with 11 bases in the middle. This CDR3 region has 15 residues. Here the CDR3 reads CASSLLGAANEKLFF. The CDR3 DNA reads TGTGCCAGCAGTTTGTTGGGGGCGGCTAATGAAAAACTGTTTTTT.